The 29 T cell receptor beta chains reported below all come from one sample, sequenced in a study of PD-L1 blockade in urothelial cancer. The time point is: pretreatment peripheral blood. Clones were read by immunoSEQ multiplex PCR, and TCRdb kept only the in-frame ones, dropping some. The data contain around 100,000 clones, about 90% of them singletons. The specimen was PBMCs, collected around atezolizumab (anti-PD-L1) treatment. All receptors come from a man aged 60-69 years with urothelial cancer.

J is TRBJ2-7 and V is TRBV5-1, with TRBD1 matching 7 bases. Germline V gene lookup returns CDR1 SGHRS and CDR2 YFSETQ. This CDR3 has 14 amino acids. Trimming removed 0 bases from V and 3 bases from J; junction bases left unmatched: 3. CDR3 residues: CASSLVGDSYEQYF. As DNA, the CDR3 is TGCGCCAGCAGCTTGGTCGGGGACAGCTACGAGCAGTACTTC.

This clone was seen only once. The chain couples TRBV27 to TRBJ1-1; possibly TRBD1 for D (6 bases). CDR3 length: 14 amino acids. V dropped 0 bases and J dropped 7 bases, with 12 bases sitting between them. The germline CDR1 and CDR2 sequences are MNHEY and SMNVEV (reference sequence). CDR3 region: CASSLSKDSYEAFF. The CDR3 coding sequence is TGTGCCAGCAGTTTATCAAAGGACAGTTATGAAGCTTTCTTT.

The chain uses TRBV7-9 and TRBJ1-1; D is perhaps TRBD1 (6 bases). Trimming pared 5 bases from V and 10 bases from J, leaving 23 bases between. CDR1 SEHNR and CDR2 FQNEAQ come from the germline V gene (reference sequence). CDR3 size: 15 residues. The CDR3 DNA is TGTGCCAGCAGCGAGGCAGGGGTCCCCCAAGGAGGAGCTTTCTTT. The encoded protein is CASSEAGVPQGGAFF.

The chain has TRBV28 and TRBJ1-5, with 7 bases identical to TRBD1. Trimming took 7 bases from V and 2 from J; bases not matched to a gene: 11. Germline assignment: CDR1 MDHEN and CDR2 SYDVKM. The CDR3 covers 16 residues. The CDR3 DNA is TGTGCCAGCATCAGGTTTGGCAGGGGGGGCAATCAGCCCCAGCATTTT. Translating gives CASIRFGRGGNQPQHF.

This clone was detected only a few times. The rearrangement uses TRBV30 and TRBJ1-1, with D unresolved. The CDR3 is 14 amino acids. The germline V gene encodes CDR1 GTSNPN and CDR2 SVGIG (reference sequence). Between the trimmed V and J ends, which lost 0 bases and 8 bases, there was a span of 16 bases. As DNA, the CDR3 is TGTGCCTGGAGTGTACTGGTTGGTACAGAGGAAGCTTTCTTT. Its protein product is CAWSVLVGTEEAFF.

J is TRBJ2-5 and V is TRBV7-2, with D perhaps TRBD2 (6 bases). The CDR3 is 16 residues long. Germline CDR1 and CDR2: SGHTA and FQGNSA. Between the trimmed V and J ends, which lost 1 base and 5 bases, there was a span of 17 bases. This CDR3 is CASSLGAGGKVETQYF. The CDR3 DNA is TGTGCCAGCAGCTTAGGAGCGGGCGGGAAGGTTGAGACCCAGTACTTC.

The chain has TRBV7-2 and TRBJ2-1; possibly TRBD2 for D (5 bases). The germline V gene has CDR1 SGHTA and CDR2 FQGNSA. Trimming removed 2 bases at V and 6 bases at J, with 8 bases between. The CDR3 covers 13 residues. The CDR3 DNA follows: TGTGCCAGCAGCTTATCCGAGGGCAATGAGCAGTTCTTC. Protein product: CASSLSEGNEQFF.

CDR3 sequence: CASSQEAQSYEQYF. In DNA form, the CDR3 reads TGCGCCAGCAGCCAAGAAGCTCAATCCTACGAGCAGTACTTC. The rearrangement uses TRBV4-1 and TRBJ2-7; D gene unclear. CDR3 length: 14 amino acids. In germline, CDR1 is MGHRA, CDR2 YSYEKL. With 0 bases removed from V and 1 base from J, the gap between germline ends came to 7 bases.

This chain joins TRBV10-3 and TRBJ1-6, with D possibly TRBD1 on 5 matching bases. This CDR3 spans 14 amino acids. CDR1 and CDR2 (germline): ENHRY, SYGVKD. Between the trimmed V and J ends, which lost 2 bases and 7 bases, there was a span of 9 bases. CDR3 in DNA: TGTGCCATCAGTGAGCCACAGGACAATTCACCCCTCCACTTT. Translating gives CAISEPQDNSPLHF.

This clone has just one count. The genes are TRBV6-5 and TRBJ1-5, with 7 nucleotides matching TRBD1. The CDR3 consists of 13 residues. V lost 2 bases, J lost 13 bases, and 8 bases stayed unmatched. CDR1 and CDR2 from the germline V gene are MNHEY and SVGAGI. CDR3 in DNA: TGTGCCAGCAGTTACCCCGGGACAGCGGTTCAGCATTTT. This sequence encodes CASSYPGTAVQHF.

The chain is built from TRBV19 and TRBJ2-6; a possible D gene is TRBD1 (6 bases). This CDR3 has 16 residues. Per the germline V gene, CDR1 is LNHDA and CDR2 is SQIVND (reference sequence). V was trimmed by 7 bases and J by 5 bases, leaving 18 bases between them. The CDR3 DNA follows: TGTGCCAGTACTAAGAGAGGGGGTACTAGGGCCAACGTCCTGACTTTC. This gives the protein CASTKRGGTRANVLTF. Complete variable domain (other parts from reference TRBV19 and TRBJ2-6): DGGITQSPKYLFRKEGQNVTLSCEQNLNHDAMYWYRQDPGQGLRLIYYSQIVNDFQKGDIAEGYSVSREKKESFPLTVTSAQKNPTAFYLCASTKRGGTRANVLTFGAGSRLTVL.

J is TRBJ2-5 and V is TRBV20-1; the D is unclear. Germline CDR1 is DFQATT and CDR2 is SNEGSKA (reference sequence). V gave up 2 bases and J gave up 4 bases, with 5 bases separating them. This CDR3 region has 11 residues. CDR3 bases: TGCAGTGCTAGAAATCGAGAGACCCAGTACTTC. Translated: CSARNRETQYF.

This chain links TRBV10-3 with TRBJ1-2, with 7 bases lining up with TRBD1. Germline CDR1 is ENHRY and CDR2 is SYGVKD. Trimming at V came to 3 bases and at J to 4 bases, leaving 5 bases not matched to a gene. The CDR3 runs to 14 residues. The CDR3: CAISEGGPFYGYTF. DNA for the CDR3: TGTGCCATCAGTGAAGGGGGCCCCTTCTATGGCTACACCTTC.

V is TRBV27 and J is TRBJ2-5, with TRBD1 identical over 11 bases. V trimming: 4 bases; J trimming: 4 bases; junction bases outside the gene matches: 11. In germline, CDR1 is MNHEY, CDR2 SMNVEV (reference sequence). There are 17 residues in the CDR3. As DNA, the CDR3 is TGTGCCAGCAGTTCAGAAGGGACAGGGGGTCTATTAGAGACCCAGTACTTC. It yields the protein CASSSEGTGGLLETQYF.

The rearrangement links TRBV19 to TRBJ2-1, with TRBD1 matching 8 bases. The trim removed 2 bases at V and 5 bases at J, leaving 2 bases unmatched. The germline V gene encodes CDR1 LNHDA and CDR2 SQIVND (reference sequence). The CDR3 has 14 amino acids. CDR3 residues: CASSIRDRNNEQFF. The CDR3 DNA is TGTGCCAGTAGTATAAGGGACAGGAACAATGAGCAGTTCTTC.

This chain uses TRBV6-4 with TRBJ2-1, with D uncertain. This CDR3 contains 16 residues. Trimming took off 3 bases at V and 9 bases at J, with 21 bases between the two ends. Germline CDR1 reads MRHNA; CDR2 reads SNTAGT. CDR3 sequence (DNA): TGTGCCAGCAGTGATAAATGGGCTACCCAACGTGGTGAGCAGTTCTTC. Amino acid sequence: CASSDKWATQRGEQFF.

The rearrangement uses TRBV7-2 and TRBJ2-6; the match to TRBD2 covers 11 bases. Germline CDR1 and CDR2: SGHTA and FQGNSA. The CDR3 is 18 residues long. V shed 4 bases, J shed 0 bases, and the junction held 5 bases outside the gene matches. This CDR3 reads CASSSIAGGGSGANVLTF. CDR3 bases: TGTGCCAGCAGCTCGATAGCGGGAGGGGGCTCTGGGGCCAACGTCCTGACTTTC.

This rearrangement joins TRBV14 to TRBJ2-7, with TRBD1 matching over 7 bases. The junction had 2 bases not matched to a gene; V was cut back by 6 bases and J by 0 bases. Germline-derived CDR1 and CDR2 are SGHDN and FVKESK. This CDR3 has 13 amino acids. The CDR3 DNA sequence: TGTGCCAGCAGACAGGGGAGCTCCTACGAGCAGTACTTC. Translation gives CASRQGSSYEQYF.

This chain uses TRBV7-2 with TRBJ2-4; TRBD2 agrees at 16 bases. The CDR3 has 16 amino acids. CDR1 and CDR2 (germline): SGHTA, FQGNSA. After removal of 4 bases from V and 9 bases from J, the junction contained 6 bases not matched to a gene. CDR3 protein: CASSWGLAGGRGIQYF. The DNA of the CDR3 is TGTGCCAGCAGCTGGGGACTAGCGGGAGGGAGGGGCATTCAGTACTTC. The full variable domain, in which reference TRBV7-2 and TRBJ2-4 provide the parts outside the CDR3, is GAGVSQSPSNKVTEKGKDVELRCDPISGHTALYWYRQSLGQGLEFLIYFQGNSAPDKSGLPSDRFSAERTGGSVSTLTIQRTQQEDSAVYLCASSWGLAGGRGIQYFGAGTRLSVL.

The chain couples TRBV19 to TRBJ2-2; tentatively, D is TRBD1 (6 bases). Germline values: CDR1 LNHDA, CDR2 SQIVND (reference sequence). CDR3 length: 14 amino acids. V was pared by 5 bases and J by 6 bases, with 13 bases between. In DNA, the CDR3 is TGTGCCAGTAGTGCCACAGGGATATCCGGGGAGCTGTTTTTT. Its protein product is CASSATGISGELFF.

Of note for this clone: At one boundary the junction diverges from the germline segment, which might be a read error. V gene TRBV28 combines with J gene TRBJ1-1, with D unclear. Germline V gene lookup returns CDR1 MDHEN and CDR2 SYDVKM. This CDR3 has 11 residues. This chain's CDR3 is CASSPEDKLVF. The CDR3 bases are TGTGCCAGCAGTCCCGAGGATAAGCTGGTCTTT.

The rearrangement joins TRBV28 to TRBJ2-3; TRBD1 agrees at 10 bases. CDR1 is MDHEN, CDR2 SYDVKM, per germline. The CDR3 has 15 amino acids. V dropped 4 bases and J dropped 4; count of bases not matched to a gene: 5. Here the CDR3 DNA reads TGTGCCAGCAGTTCGGGGGGACAGGGGCCAGATACGCAGTATTTT. Protein product: CASSSGGQGPDTQYF.

V gene TRBV5-1 combines with J gene TRBJ2-3; D unresolved. Trimming took 3 bases from V and 0 from J, leaving 8 bases between them. This CDR3 contains 14 residues. CDR1 is SGHRS, CDR2 YFSETQ, per germline. CDR3 coding DNA: TGCGCCAGCAGCTCGCAGGCCAGCACAGATACGCAGTATTTT. It specifies CASSSQASTDTQYF.

The chain combines TRBV28 with TRBJ1-5; 10 bases align to TRBD1. The CDR3 consists of 15 residues. The germline CDR1 and CDR2 sequences are MDHEN and SYDVKM. V trimming: 6 bases; J trimming: 3 bases; junction bases outside the gene matches: 5. CDR3 protein: CASRVGTGVNQPQHF. DNA of the CDR3: TGTGCCAGCAGGGTTGGGACAGGGGTCAATCAGCCCCAGCATTTT.

This clone occurred once. This chain uses TRBV5-5 with TRBJ2-3, with D possibly TRBD2 on 6 matching bases. Trimming cost V 3 bases and J 0 bases, with 8 bases left between them. The CDR3 totals 14 residues. CDR1 and CDR2 (germline): SGHKS, YYEKEE (reference sequence). The CDR3 bases are TGTGCCAGCAGCTCAGGGACTAGCACAGATACGCAGTATTTT. Amino acid sequence: CASSSGTSTDTQYF.

This chain connects TRBV5-6 to TRBJ1-6, with D maybe TRBD1 (5 bases). The CDR3 has 14 residues. The germline V gene encodes CDR1 SGHDT and CDR2 YYEEEE. Deletions cut 1 base from V and 9 bases from J, with 11 bases between. This chain's CDR3 is CASSLRQGSSPLHF. CDR3 DNA sequence: TGTGCCAGCAGCTTGCGCCAGGGCAGTTCACCCCTCCACTTT.

This chain uses TRBV18 with TRBJ1-5; 8 nucleotides match TRBD1. Germline values: CDR1 KGHSH, CDR2 LQKENI. This CDR3 spans 16 amino acids. The V segment lost 3 bases and the J segment 7 bases; nucleotides outside the gene matches: 11. The CDR3, as DNA: TGTGCCAGCTCACCCAAGGCCGGACAGGGAGGGCAGCCCCAGCATTTT. It encodes CASSPKAGQGGQPQHF.

The genes are TRBV4-2 and TRBJ1-6; D gene ambiguous. V lost 1 base, J lost 4 bases, and 14 bases lay in between. The CDR3 spans 17 residues. In germline, CDR1 is LGHNA, CDR2 YNFKEQ. The CDR3 DNA follows: TGTGCCAGCAGCCAAGGGTCCGGAACAGCTTATAATTCACCCCTCCACTTT. Translating gives CASSQGSGTAYNSPLHF.

This rearrangement joins TRBV19 to TRBJ1-2, with 7 bases that match TRBD1. CDR1 is LNHDA and CDR2 is SQIVND in the germline V gene (reference sequence). This CDR3 has 13 residues. The J segment lost 2 bases and the V segment lost 9 bases, leaving 6 bases of the junction unmatched. The CDR3 bases are TGTGCCAGCGGAGGACAGGAAAACTATGGCTACACCTTC. Amino acids: CASGGQENYGYTF.